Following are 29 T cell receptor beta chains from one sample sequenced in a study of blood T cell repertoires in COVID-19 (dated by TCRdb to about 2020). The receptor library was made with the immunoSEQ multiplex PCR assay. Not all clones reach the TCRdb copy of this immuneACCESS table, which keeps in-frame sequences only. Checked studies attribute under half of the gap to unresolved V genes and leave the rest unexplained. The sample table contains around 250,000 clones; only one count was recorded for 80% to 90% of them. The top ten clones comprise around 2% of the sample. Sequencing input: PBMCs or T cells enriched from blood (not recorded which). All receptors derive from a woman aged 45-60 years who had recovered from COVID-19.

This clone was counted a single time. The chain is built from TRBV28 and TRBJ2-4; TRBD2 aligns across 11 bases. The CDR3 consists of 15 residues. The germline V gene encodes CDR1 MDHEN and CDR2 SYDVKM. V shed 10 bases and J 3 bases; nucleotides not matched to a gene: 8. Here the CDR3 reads CATLSGRGNKNIQYF. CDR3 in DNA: TGTGCCACCCTTAGCGGGAGGGGGAACAAAAACATTCAGTACTTC.

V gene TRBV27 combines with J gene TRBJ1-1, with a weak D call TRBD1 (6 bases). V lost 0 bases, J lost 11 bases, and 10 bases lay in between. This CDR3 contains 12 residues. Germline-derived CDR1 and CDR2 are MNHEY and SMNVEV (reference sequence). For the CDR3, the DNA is TGTGCCAGCAGTTTATCGACAGGACGCGCTTTCTTT. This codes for CASSLSTGRAFF.

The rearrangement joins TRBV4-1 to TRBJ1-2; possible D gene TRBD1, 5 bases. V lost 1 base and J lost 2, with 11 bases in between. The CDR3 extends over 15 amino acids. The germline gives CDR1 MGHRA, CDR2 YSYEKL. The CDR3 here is CASSQAGGKNYGYTF. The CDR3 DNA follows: TGCGCCAGCAGCCAAGCGGGGGGGAAGAACTATGGCTACACCTTC.

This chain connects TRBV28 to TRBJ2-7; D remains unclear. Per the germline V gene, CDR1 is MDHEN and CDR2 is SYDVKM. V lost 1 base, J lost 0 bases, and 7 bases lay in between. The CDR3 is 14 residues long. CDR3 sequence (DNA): TGTGCCAGCAGTTTATCGCGGCACTCCTACGAGCAGTACTTC. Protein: CASSLSRHSYEQYF.

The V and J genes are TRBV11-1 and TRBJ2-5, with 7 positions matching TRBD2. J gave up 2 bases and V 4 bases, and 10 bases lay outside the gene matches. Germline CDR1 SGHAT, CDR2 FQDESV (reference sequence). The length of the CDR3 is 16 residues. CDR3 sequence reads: CASSSPISGFQETQYF. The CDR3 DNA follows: TGTGCCAGCAGCTCCCCTATTAGCGGGTTTCAAGAGACCCAGTACTTC.

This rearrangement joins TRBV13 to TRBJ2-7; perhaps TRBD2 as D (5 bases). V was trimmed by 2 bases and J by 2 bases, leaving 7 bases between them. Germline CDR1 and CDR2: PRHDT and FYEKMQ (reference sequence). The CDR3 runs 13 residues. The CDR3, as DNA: TGTGCCAGCAGCTTACGGCGGGCCTACGAGCAGTACTTC. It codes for CASSLRRAYEQYF.

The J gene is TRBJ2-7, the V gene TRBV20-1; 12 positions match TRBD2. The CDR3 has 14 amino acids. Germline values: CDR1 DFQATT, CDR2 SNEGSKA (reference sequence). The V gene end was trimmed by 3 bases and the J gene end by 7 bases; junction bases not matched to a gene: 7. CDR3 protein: CSASTSGRTREQYF. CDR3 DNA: TGCAGTGCTAGTACTAGCGGGAGGACGAGGGAGCAGTACTTC.

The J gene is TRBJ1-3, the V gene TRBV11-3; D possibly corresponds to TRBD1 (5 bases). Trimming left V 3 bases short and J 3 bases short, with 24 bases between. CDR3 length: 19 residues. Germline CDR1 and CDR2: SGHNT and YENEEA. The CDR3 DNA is TGTGCCAGCAGCTTCGTTGCCCGGTGCGGGGGTTCTTATGGAAACACCATATATTTT. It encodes CASSFVARCGGSYGNTIYF. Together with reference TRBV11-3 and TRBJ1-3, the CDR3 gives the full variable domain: EAGVVQSPRYKIIEKKQPVAFWCNPISGHNTLYWYLQNLGQGPELLIRYENEEAVDDSQLPKDRFSAERLKGVDSTLKIQPAELGDSAVYLCASSFVARCGGSYGNTIYFGEGSWLTVV.

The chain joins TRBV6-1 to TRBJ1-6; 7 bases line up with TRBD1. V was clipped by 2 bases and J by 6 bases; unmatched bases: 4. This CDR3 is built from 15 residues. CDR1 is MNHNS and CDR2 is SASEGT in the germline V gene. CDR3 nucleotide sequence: TGTGCCAGCAGTGAAACAGGGGCGGGTAATTCACCCCTCCACTTT. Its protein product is CASSETGAGNSPLHF.

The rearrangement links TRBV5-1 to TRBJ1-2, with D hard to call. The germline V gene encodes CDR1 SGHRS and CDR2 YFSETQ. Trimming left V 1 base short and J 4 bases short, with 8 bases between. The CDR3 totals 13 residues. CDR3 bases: TGCGCCAGCAGCTTGTTACAGCCCTATGGCTACACCTTC. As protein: CASSLLQPYGYTF.

CDR3 region: CASSAQASGANVLTF. The CDR3 DNA reads as TGTGCCAGCAGCGCACAGGCCTCTGGGGCCAACGTCCTGACTTTC. The V gene is TRBV11-1, the J gene TRBJ2-6; D possibly corresponds to TRBD1 (5 bases). This CDR3 has 15 amino acids. Trimming removed 5 bases at V and 0 bases at J, with 8 bases between. Germline V gene lookup returns CDR1 SGHAT and CDR2 FQDESV (reference sequence).

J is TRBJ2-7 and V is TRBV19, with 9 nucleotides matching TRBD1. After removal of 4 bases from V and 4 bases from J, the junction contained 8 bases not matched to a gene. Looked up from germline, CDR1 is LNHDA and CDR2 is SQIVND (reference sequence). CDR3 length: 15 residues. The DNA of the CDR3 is TGTGCCAGTAGTAACACCGGGACAGGGACTTACGAGCAGTACTTC. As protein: CASSNTGTGTYEQYF.

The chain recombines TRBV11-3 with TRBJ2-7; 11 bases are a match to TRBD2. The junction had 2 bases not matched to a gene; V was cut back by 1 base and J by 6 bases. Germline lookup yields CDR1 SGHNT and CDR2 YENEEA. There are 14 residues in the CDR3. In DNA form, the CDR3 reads TGTGCCAGCAGCTTAGGACTAGCGGGATCCGAGCAGTACTTC. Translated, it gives CASSLGLAGSEQYF. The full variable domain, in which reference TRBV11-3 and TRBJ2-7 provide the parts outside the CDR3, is EAGVVQSPRYKIIEKKQPVAFWCNPISGHNTLYWYLQNLGQGPELLIRYENEEAVDDSQLPKDRFSAERLKGVDSTLKIQPAELGDSAVYLCASSLGLAGSEQYFGPGTRLTVT.

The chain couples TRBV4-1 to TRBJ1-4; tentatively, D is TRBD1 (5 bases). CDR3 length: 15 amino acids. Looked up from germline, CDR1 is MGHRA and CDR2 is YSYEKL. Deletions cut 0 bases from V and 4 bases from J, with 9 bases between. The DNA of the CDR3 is TGCGCCAGCAGCCAAGACGACAGATTTAATGAAAAACTGTTTTTT. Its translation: CASSQDDRFNEKLFF.

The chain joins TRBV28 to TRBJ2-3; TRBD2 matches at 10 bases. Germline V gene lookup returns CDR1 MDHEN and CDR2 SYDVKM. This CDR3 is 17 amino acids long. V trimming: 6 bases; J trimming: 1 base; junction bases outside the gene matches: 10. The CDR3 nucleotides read TGTGCCAGCAGCCCCTTTGGGCTAGCGGGAGGCACAGATACGCAGTATTTT. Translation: CASSPFGLAGGTDTQYF.

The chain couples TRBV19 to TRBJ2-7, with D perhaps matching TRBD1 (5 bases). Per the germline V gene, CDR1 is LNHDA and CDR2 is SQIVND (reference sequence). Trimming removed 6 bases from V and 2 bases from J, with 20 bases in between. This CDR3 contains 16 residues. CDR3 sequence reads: CASSSPRGATPYEQYF. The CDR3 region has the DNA TGTGCCAGTAGCTCCCCTAGGGGCGCAACCCCCTACGAGCAGTACTTC.

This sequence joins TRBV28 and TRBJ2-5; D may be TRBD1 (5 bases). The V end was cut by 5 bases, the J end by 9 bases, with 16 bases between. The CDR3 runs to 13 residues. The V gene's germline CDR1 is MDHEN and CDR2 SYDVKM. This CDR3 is CASSPPDSRSQYF. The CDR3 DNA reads TGTGCCAGCAGTCCCCCCGACAGCCGGTCCCAGTACTTC. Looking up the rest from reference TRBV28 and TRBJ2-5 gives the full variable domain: DVKVTQSSRYLVKRTGEKVFLECVQDMDHENMFWYRQDPGLGLRLIYFSYDVKMKEKGDIPEGYSVSREKKERFSLILESASTNQTSMYLCASSPPDSRSQYFGPGTRLLVL.

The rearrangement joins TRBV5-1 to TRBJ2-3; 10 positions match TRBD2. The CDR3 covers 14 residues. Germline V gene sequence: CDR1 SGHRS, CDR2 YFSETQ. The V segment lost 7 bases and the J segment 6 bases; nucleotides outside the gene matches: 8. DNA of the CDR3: TGCGCCAGCGTCGGGGCTAGCGGGAGTGATACGCAGTATTTT. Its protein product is CASVGASGSDTQYF.

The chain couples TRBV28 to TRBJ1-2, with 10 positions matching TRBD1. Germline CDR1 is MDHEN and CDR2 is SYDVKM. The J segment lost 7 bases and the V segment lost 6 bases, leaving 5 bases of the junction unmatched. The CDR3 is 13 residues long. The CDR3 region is CASREGTGVGYTF. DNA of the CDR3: TGTGCCAGCAGGGAGGGGACAGGGGTTGGCTACACCTTC.

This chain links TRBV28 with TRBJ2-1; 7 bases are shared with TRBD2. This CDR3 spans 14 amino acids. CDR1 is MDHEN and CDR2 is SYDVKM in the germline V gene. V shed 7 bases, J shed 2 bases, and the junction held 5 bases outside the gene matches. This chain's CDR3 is CASTTGGTYNEQFF. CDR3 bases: TGTGCCAGCACGACGGGAGGTACCTACAATGAGCAGTTCTTC.

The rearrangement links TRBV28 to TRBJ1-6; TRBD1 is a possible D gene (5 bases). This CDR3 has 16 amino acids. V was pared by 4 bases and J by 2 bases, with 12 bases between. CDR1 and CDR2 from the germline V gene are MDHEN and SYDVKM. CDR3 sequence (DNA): TGTGCCAGCAGTTATGGGGAGGGGACCTATAATTCACCCCTCCACTTT. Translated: CASSYGEGTYNSPLHF. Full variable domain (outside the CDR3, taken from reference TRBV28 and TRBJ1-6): DVKVTQSSRYLVKRTGEKVFLECVQDMDHENMFWYRQDPGLGLRLIYFSYDVKMKEKGDIPEGYSVSREKKERFSLILESASTNQTSMYLCASSYGEGTYNSPLHFGNGTRLTVT.

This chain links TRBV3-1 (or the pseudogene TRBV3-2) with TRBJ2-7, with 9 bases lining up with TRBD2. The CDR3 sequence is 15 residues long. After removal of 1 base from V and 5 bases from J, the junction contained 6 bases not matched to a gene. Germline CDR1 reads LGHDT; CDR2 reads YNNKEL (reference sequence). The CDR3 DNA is TGTGCCAGCAGCCAAGTAAGCCTAGCGGGACACGAGCAGTACTTC. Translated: CASSQVSLAGHEQYF.

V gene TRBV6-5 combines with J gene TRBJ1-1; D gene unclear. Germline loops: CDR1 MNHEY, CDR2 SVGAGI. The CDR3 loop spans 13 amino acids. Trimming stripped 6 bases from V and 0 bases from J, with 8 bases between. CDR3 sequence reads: CASSISVNTEAFF. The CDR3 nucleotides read TGTGCCAGCAGCATCAGTGTGAACACTGAAGCTTTCTTT.

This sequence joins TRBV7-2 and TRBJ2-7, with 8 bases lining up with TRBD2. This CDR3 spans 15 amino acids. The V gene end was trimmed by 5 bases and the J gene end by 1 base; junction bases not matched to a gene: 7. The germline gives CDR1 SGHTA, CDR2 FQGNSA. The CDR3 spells CASSPGGGRSYEQYF. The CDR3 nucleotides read TGTGCCAGCAGCCCCGGAGGCGGGAGGTCCTACGAGCAGTACTTC.

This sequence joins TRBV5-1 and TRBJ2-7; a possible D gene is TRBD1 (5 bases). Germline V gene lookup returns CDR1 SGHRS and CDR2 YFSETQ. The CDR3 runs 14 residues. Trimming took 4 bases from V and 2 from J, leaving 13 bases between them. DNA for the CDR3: TGCGCCAGCAGCGCGACAGTGGAAGCCTACGAGCAGTACTTC. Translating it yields CASSATVEAYEQYF.

DNA of the CDR3: TGCGCCAGCAGCTTGGAGGGGGCTCAGCCCCAGCATTTT. Its protein product is CASSLEGAQPQHF. The chain is built from TRBV5-1 and TRBJ1-5, with 7 bases lining up with TRBD1. Germline V gene sequence: CDR1 SGHRS, CDR2 YFSETQ. Losses at the gene ends were 0 bases for V and 6 bases for J; bases not matched to a gene: 0. CDR3 length equals 13 residues. Full variable domain (missing parts from reference TRBV5-1 and TRBJ1-5): KAGVTQTPRYLIKTRGQQVTLSCSPISGHRSVSWYQQTPGQGLQFLFEYFSETQRNKGNFPGRFSGRQFSNSRSEMNVSTLELGDSALYLCASSLEGAQPQHFGDGTRLSIL.

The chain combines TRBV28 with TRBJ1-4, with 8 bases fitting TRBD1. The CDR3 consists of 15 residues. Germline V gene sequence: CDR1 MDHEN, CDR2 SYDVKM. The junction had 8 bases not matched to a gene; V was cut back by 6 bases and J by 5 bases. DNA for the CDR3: TGTGCCAGCAGCTCAGGGGGCGTGCGGAATGAAAAACTGTTTTTT. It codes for CASSSGGVRNEKLFF.

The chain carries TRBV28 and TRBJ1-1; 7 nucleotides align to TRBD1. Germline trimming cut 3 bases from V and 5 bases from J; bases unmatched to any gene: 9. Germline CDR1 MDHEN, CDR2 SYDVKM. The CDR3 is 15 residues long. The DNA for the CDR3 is TGTGCCAGCAGTTTCCGACAGGGAGTAAGGACTGAAGCTTTCTTT. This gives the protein CASSFRQGVRTEAFF.

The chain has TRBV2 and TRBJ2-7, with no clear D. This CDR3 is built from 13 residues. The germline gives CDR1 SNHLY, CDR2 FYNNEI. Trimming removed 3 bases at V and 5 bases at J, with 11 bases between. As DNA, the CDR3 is TGTGCCAGCAGTGAGCCGCGGATCCACGAGCAGTACTTC. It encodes CASSEPRIHEQYF.